This T cell receptor beta chain is drawn from a study of shared clonotypes between healthy human individuals. V was trimmed by 7 bases and J by 3 bases, leaving 16 bases between them. The CDR3 length is 15 residues. CDR1 is MNHNS and CDR2 is SASEGT in the germline V gene. Clones were read by immunoSEQ multiplex PCR, and TCRdb kept only the in-frame ones, dropping some. The data show hundreds of thousands of clones, with approximately 74% seen just once and 9% to 12% held by the top ten. This clone was seen a handful of times. The specimen sequenced was memory CD4+ T cells sorted from blood. Subset reported: CD45RA-negative fraction. The rearrangement uses TRBV6-1 and TRBJ1-5; no reliable D call. This TCR derives from a man aged 25 to 40 in good health. CDR3 residues: CASTQGGGNNQPQHF. As DNA, the CDR3 is TGTGCCAGCACCCAAGGCGGAGGAAACAATCAGCCCCAGCATTTT.